This T cell receptor (beta chain) was sequenced during a study of blood T cell repertoires in COVID-19. Germline-derived CDR1 and CDR2 are MDHEN and SYDVKM. The CDR3 consists of 13 residues. V trimming: 5 bases; J trimming: 3 bases; junction bases outside the gene matches: 4. The assay was immunoSEQ multiplex PCR, and TCRdb's table has in-frame clones only and misses some. Of roughly 33,000 clones in the sample, about 72% were seen once. This TCR came from an older woman with acute or convalescent COVID-19. J is TRBJ2-7 and V is TRBV28, with 7 bases matching TRBD1. Sequenced material: peripheral blood. CDR3: CASSRGQIYEQYF. The CDR3 DNA reads as TGTGCCAGCAGTCGGGGACAGATCTACGAGCAGTACTTC.